Listed below are T cell receptor beta chains from one sample, sequenced in a study of neurological immune-mediated disorders. TCRdb reanalysed the 5' RACE reads using MiXCR and keeps one entry per CDR3 protein. The sample gives about 65,000 distinct CDR3 sequences, around 4% of which show up once; around 2.7% is in the top ten. Sequenced sample: PBMCs. These TCRs come from a man aged 50-60 years with multiple sclerosis. The CDR3 runs from the conserved cysteine through the conserved F or W. D genes are given only for firm matches. Some rows mark clone size as missing; the rest say once, few, many or name a class of expanded clone.

V gene	clone size	J gene	D gene	CDR3 DNA	CDR3 protein
TRBV12-3/TRBV12-4	many	TRBJ1-4	.	TGTGCCAGCAGGTTGGGGGTGCCTCTGTTTTTT	CASRLGVPLFF
TRBV6-5	many	TRBJ2-1	TRBD2	TGTGCCAGCAGTCCCAGCGGGGTGTCCTACAATGAGCAGTTCTTC	CASSPSGVSYNEQFF
TRBV7-8	many	TRBJ2-5	.	TGTGCCAGCAGCTTGCGACAAGAGACCCAGTACTTC	CASSLRQETQYF
TRBV5-1	many	TRBJ1-1	.	TGCGCCAGCAGCTTGGAGGGGGGCTGGACTGAAGCTTTCTTT	CASSLEGGWTEAFF
TRBV10-2	.	TRBJ1-5	.	TGCGCCAGCAGTGAGTCAGTCAATCAGCCCCAGCATTTT	CASSESVNQPQHF
TRBV5-1	.	TRBJ1-2	.	TGCGCCAGCAGCTTGTCGACGCTGAACTATGGCTACACCTTC	CASSLSTLNYGYTF
TRBV28	many	TRBJ2-1	.	TGTGCCAGCACCGAAAGGGCAGGGGCATCGTTAAATGAGCAGTTCTTC	CASTERAGASLNEQFF
TRBV12-3/TRBV12-4	many	TRBJ2-4	.	TGTGCCAGCAGCGTGGGGTCAAACATTCAGTACTTC	CASSVGSNIQYF
TRBV5-1	many	TRBJ2-7	.	TGCGCCAGCAGCTTGGGGTTCTCCTACGAGCAGTACTTC	CASSLGFSYEQYF
TRBV5-1	.	TRBJ1-2	.	TGCGCCAGCAGCCCGGGGGGAGGGGACTATGGCTACACCTTC	CASSPGGGDYGYTF
TRBV20-1	many	TRBJ2-7	.	TGCAGTGCGCAACCGGGACATCTGACCTACGAGCAGTACTTC	CSAQPGHLTYEQYF
TRBV12-3/TRBV12-4	many	TRBJ2-5	.	TGTGCCAGCACGGGAGACAGGTCCCAAGAGACCCAGTACTTC	CASTGDRSQETQYF
TRBV27	.	TRBJ1-1	.	TGTGCCAGCAGCTGGTCGGGAACCGGAGGGACTGAAGCTTTCTTT	CASSWSGTGGTEAFF
TRBV5-1	many	TRBJ1-1	.	TGCGCCAGCAGCTTGTCTCCAGTAACGAACACTGAAGCTTTCTTT	CASSLSPVTNTEAFF
TRBV5-6	.	TRBJ2-5	.	TGTGCCAGCAGCTTGGCCTCAGACTCTGGGGGACAAGAGACCCAGTACTTC	CASSLASDSGGQETQYF
TRBV6-5	many	TRBJ2-3	.	TGTGCCAGCAGTGCACTACAGGGTTCAGATACGCAGTATTTT	CASSALQGSDTQYF
TRBV6-2/TRBV6-3	many	TRBJ2-3	TRBD2	TGTGCCAGCAGTACCTTAGCGGGGGATACGCAGTATTTT	CASSTLAGDTQYF
TRBV7-3	many	TRBJ2-1	.	TGTGCCAGCAGCACAACTGGGACTCTAGAGTACAATGAGCAGTTCTTC	CASSTTGTLEYNEQFF
TRBV5-1	many	TRBJ2-1	.	TGCGCCAGCAGCTGGGAAAACGGTAATGAGCAGTTCTTC	CASSWENGNEQFF
TRBV3-1	many	TRBJ1-5	TRBD1	TGTGCCAGCAGTCCGACAGGGCGTTCGATTCAGCCCCAGCATTTT	CASSPTGRSIQPQHF
TRBV20-1	many	TRBJ2-4	TRBD1	TGCAGTGCTACCTGGGACAGTAAAAACATTCAGTACTTC	CSATWDSKNIQYF
TRBV6-2/TRBV6-3	many	TRBJ2-6	TRBD1	TGTGCCAGCAGTCAATCGGGGACAGCCTTCTCTGGGGCCAACGTCCTGACTTTC	CASSQSGTAFSGANVLTF
TRBV5-5	.	TRBJ2-7	TRBD1	TGTGCCAGCAATCCGGGACAGGCCCGTGTTGAGCAGTACTTC	CASNPGQARVEQYF
TRBV5-1	many	TRBJ2-1	TRBD1	TGCGCCAGCAGCTTCCCGGACAGGGACAACAATGAGCAGTTCTTC	CASSFPDRDNNEQFF
TRBV28	many	TRBJ2-1	.	TGTGCCAGCAAGACAGCATACAATGAGCAGTTCTTC	CASKTAYNEQFF
TRBV20-1	.	TRBJ2-1	TRBD1	TGCAGTGCTAGAGATCGGGGCAGGGGGCTCGAAAATGAGCAGTTCTTC	CSARDRGRGLENEQFF
TRBV3-1	few	TRBJ2-6	TRBD1	TGTGCCAGCAGCCTAGCCGGGACAGGGCGGACGGGGGCCAACGTCCTGACTTTC	CASSLAGTGRTGANVLTF
TRBV6-2/TRBV6-3	many	TRBJ2-3	.	TGTGCCAGCAGTGACCAGCTCACTAGCACAGATACGCAGTATTTT	CASSDQLTSTDTQYF
TRBV5-1	many	TRBJ2-2	.	TGCGCCAGCAGCCCCCCGCCAGAGAACACCGGGGAGCTGTTTTTT	CASSPPPENTGELFF
TRBV7-8	many	TRBJ2-6	.	TGTGCCAGCAGCTTAGTTGTGACAGGCGTCTCTGGGGCCAACGTCCTGACTTTC	CASSLVVTGVSGANVLTF
TRBV5-6	many	TRBJ1-3	.	TGTGCCAGCAGCTTGGTTGCCGGTGGAAACACCATATATTTT	CASSLVAGGNTIYF
TRBV5-1	many	TRBJ2-1	TRBD1	TGCGCCAGCAGCTTGGCCGGGACAGCCTTTGAGCAGTTCTTC	CASSLAGTAFEQFF
TRBV10-3	many	TRBJ1-1	TRBD1	TGTGCCATCAGCAAGACAGGGGTGGACACTGAAGCTTTCTTT	CAISKTGVDTEAFF
TRBV5-1	many	TRBJ2-6	TRBD1	TGCGCCAGCAGCTCCCCAGGACAGGGGGCTGCTGGGGCCAACGTCCTGACTTTC	CASSSPGQGAAGANVLTF
TRBV5-1	many	TRBJ2-5	.	TGCGCCAGCAGCTTGGAGCCAAACCAAGAGACCCAGTACTTC	CASSLEPNQETQYF
TRBV12-3/TRBV12-4	many	TRBJ1-5	.	TGTGCCAGCAGTCCCCGAGGGTATCAGCCCCAGAATTTT	CASSPRGYQPQNF
TRBV7-8	many	TRBJ1-5	.	TGTGCCAGCAGCCCGAATTCGTTGCGCAATCAGCCCCAGCATTTT	CASSPNSLRNQPQHF
TRBV6-2/TRBV6-3	many	TRBJ2-3	.	TGTGCCAGCAGTTACAGCTTCCAGAAATCTAGCACAGATACGCAGTATTTT	CASSYSFQKSSTDTQYF
TRBV7-7	many	TRBJ2-1	.	TGTGCCAGCAGCTCCCAAGTCGGGGACAATGAGCAGTTCTTC	CASSSQVGDNEQFF
TRBV5-1	few	TRBJ1-5	.	TGCGCCAGCAGCTTGGAGGGCCACCATCAGCCCCAGCATTTT	CASSLEGHHQPQHF
TRBV4-1	many	TRBJ2-1	.	TGCGCCAGTTCGACAGGCTCCTACAATGAGCAGTTCTTC	CASSTGSYNEQFF
TRBV10-3	many	TRBJ1-1	TRBD1	TGTGCCATCAGTGACGGAGGGGGCAACACTGAAGCTTTCTTT	CAISDGGGNTEAFF
TRBV2	many	TRBJ1-4	.	TGTGCCAGTACTGCCTTCGGGCTCCCTAATGAAAAACTGTTTTTT	CASTAFGLPNEKLFF
TRBV7-9	many	TRBJ2-1	.	TGTGCCAGCAGCTTACGTGAGAATGAGCAGTTCTTC	CASSLRENEQFF
TRBV6-1	many	TRBJ1-1	.	TGTGCCAGCGGTCCTGTGGGGGGTGGCACTGAAGCTTTCTTT	CASGPVGGGTEAFF
TRBV7-8	many	TRBJ2-3	TRBD2	TGTGCCACCGGGGGGAGCGGGGGGAATGCAGATACGCAGTATTTT	CATGGSGGNADTQYF
TRBV20-1	many	TRBJ2-7	.	TGCAGTGCTAGAGATCAAGGCCAGGTCCCCGACGAGCAGTACTTC	CSARDQGQVPDEQYF
TRBV5-1	many	TRBJ2-5	TRBD2	TGCGCCAGCAGCTTGGGATTGGCGGGGGGGCAAGAGACCCAGTACTTC	CASSLGLAGGQETQYF
TRBV20-1	.	TRBJ2-1	TRBD2	TGCAGTGCTAGACGGTTAGCGGGGACTCACAATGAGCAGTTCTTC	CSARRLAGTHNEQFF
TRBV5-5	many	TRBJ2-3	.	TGTGCCAGCAGCTTGGAGGGGGGGGGAGTGAGAGATACGCAGTATTTT	CASSLEGGGVRDTQYF
TRBV20-1	many	TRBJ1-5	TRBD1	TGCAGTGCTAGAGATCGCCAGGGGGCACAGCCCCAGCATTTT	CSARDRQGAQPQHF